These 3 T cell receptor beta chains came from one sample sequenced in a study of T cells expressing NK-cell markers. TCRdb reprocessed the 5' RACE reads and stores each CDR3 protein as one record, lacking DNA. This sample's table reports under 200,000 distinct CDR3 sequences. Material for sequencing was blood T cells: a sorted CD56 or NKG2C T cell subset, CD4+ or CD8+ T cells, or bulk PBMC T cells (not recorded which). These receptors were taken from a woman aged 18-70 years in good health.

The genes are TRBV5-4 and TRBJ2-7; there is no DNA to check the TCRdb D call of TRBD1. Germline V gives CDR1 SGHNT, CDR2 YYREEE (reference sequence). The CDR3 runs to 16 residues. CDR3 amino acids: CASSLGGGGASYEQYF. The whole variable domain, filled in from reference TRBV5-4 and TRBJ2-7, reads ETGVTQSPTHLIKTRGQQVTLRCSSQSGHNTVSWYQQALGQGPQFIFQYYREEENGRGNFPPRFSGLQFPNYSSELNVNALELDDSALYLCASSLGGGGASYEQYFGPGTRLTVT.

This chain uses TRBV5-1 with TRBJ1-1; TCRdb names TRBD1, which stays unverified in the absence of DNA. The V gene's germline CDR1 is SGHRS and CDR2 YFSETQ. CDR3 length: 16 residues. CDR3 in amino acids: CASSRGQGNENTEAFF.

V gene TRBV11-2 combines with J gene TRBJ2-2. Germline CDR1 is SGHAT and CDR2 is FQNNGV. The CDR3 contains 13 residues. CDR3 sequence reads: CASSSRGAGELFF.